This entry describes one TCR beta chain. While infection was still active, Seattle patients were enrolled and then followed longitudinally. This sample was included in a study of blood T cell repertoires in COVID-19. Overall study context: Both acute and convalescent COVID-19 samples were obtained from the United States, Italy and Spain.

In the authors' methods: It was from reference gene primer amplification that nucleated cell counts were estimated. TCRdb keeps only in-frame clones here, not all; method: immunoSEQ multiplex PCR. The V and J calls and the clone size are those of that table, but D and trimming were determined from the DNA. The sample has a few hundred thousand clones, 75% to 95% seen once; the top ten hold about 2.5%. This CDR3 region has 17 residues. From germline, CDR1 is LGHNA and CDR2 YSLEER. The V and J ends lost 0 bases and 9 bases, in that order; junction bases with no gene match: 15. Source material: peripheral blood. The chain employs TRBV4-3 and TRBJ2-5, with 8 nucleotides matching TRBD1. This sequence was found in a person aged 18-29 years with COVID-19, enrolled during active disease. The CDR3 is CASSQDPPFQGAHPQYF. DNA for the CDR3: TGCGCCAGCAGCCAAGATCCCCCCTTCCAGGGGGCTCACCCCCAGTACTTC.